These 19 T cell receptor beta chains came from one sample sequenced in a study of shared clonotypes between healthy human individuals. Assay used: immunoSEQ multiplex PCR; TCRdb lists only in-frame clones, some missing. The data show hundreds of thousands of clones, about 96% seen once. CD8 cells regarded as naive lacked CD45RO, were positively chosen for CCR7, and omitted terminally differentiated effector memory CD45RA+ cells. Input material: naive CD8+ T cells sorted from blood. The source of these receptors is a young woman in good health.

V is TRBV5-1 and J is TRBJ2-1; tentative D call: TRBD2 (6 bases). The CDR3 has 16 amino acids. V gave up 4 bases and J gave up 4 bases, with 18 bases separating them. The V gene's germline CDR1 is SGHRS and CDR2 YFSETQ. The CDR3 here is CASSMQTSSKYNEQFF. The CDR3 DNA sequence: TGCGCCAGCAGCATGCAAACTAGCTCGAAATACAATGAGCAGTTCTTC. The full variable domain, rest sourced from reference TRBV5-1 and TRBJ2-1, is KAGVTQTPRYLIKTRGQQVTLSCSPISGHRSVSWYQQTPGQGLQFLFEYFSETQRNKGNFPGRFSGRQFSNSRSEMNVSTLELGDSALYLCASSMQTSSKYNEQFFGPGTRLTVL.

On this clone itself: The same CDR3 arises from other DNA sequences in this sample as well. The chain uses TRBV5-1 and TRBJ2-7; 8 bases agree with TRBD1. J was trimmed by 0 bases and V by 2 bases; bases with no gene match: 4. CDR3 length equals 15 residues. Germline V lookup: CDR1 SGHRS, CDR2 YFSETQ. The CDR3 loop is CASSFGQGSSYEQYF. The CDR3 DNA follows: TGCGCCAGCAGCTTTGGACAGGGTTCCTCCTACGAGCAGTACTTC.

The CDR3 coding sequence is TGTGCCAGCAAGTCGGGGTTCTACGAGCAGTACTTC. Translation gives CASKSGFYEQYF. The rearrangement uses TRBV2 and TRBJ2-7; tentatively, D is TRBD2 (5 bases). V dropped 7 bases and J dropped 3 bases, with 10 bases sitting between them. Germline CDR1 is SNHLY and CDR2 is FYNNEI. There are 12 residues in the CDR3.

The chain has TRBV28 and TRBJ1-1; weak D call: TRBD1 (5 bases). This CDR3 spans 15 amino acids. V was trimmed by 5 bases and J by 0 bases, leaving 13 bases between them. Germline V CDR1 and CDR2: MDHEN, SYDVKM. The CDR3 protein is CASSILTEMNTEAFF. The CDR3, as DNA: TGTGCCAGCAGTATTCTGACAGAGATGAACACTGAAGCTTTCTTT. The entire variable domain, with the rest obtained from reference TRBV28 and TRBJ1-1, is as follows: DVKVTQSSRYLVKRTGEKVFLECVQDMDHENMFWYRQDPGLGLRLIYFSYDVKMKEKGDIPEGYSVSREKKERFSLILESASTNQTSMYLCASSILTEMNTEAFFGQGTRLTVV.

This clone has a single count. The rearrangement joins TRBV5-6 to TRBJ2-5; maybe TRBD1 (6 bases). This CDR3 contains 15 residues. CDR1 and CDR2 from the germline V gene are SGHDT and YYEEEE. Trimming removed 0 bases at V and 1 base at J, with 10 bases between. The CDR3 loop is CASSLGDTLQETQYF. The CDR3 DNA reads as TGTGCCAGCAGCTTGGGGGACACCCTCCAAGAGACCCAGTACTTC.

This rearrangement joins TRBV28 to TRBJ1-2; D gene uncertain. Germline V lookup: CDR1 MDHEN, CDR2 SYDVKM. V was cut by 5 bases and J by 7 bases, with 11 bases left in between. This CDR3 contains 12 residues. DNA of the CDR3: TGTGCCAGCAGTCCCAACCCCGCTGGCTACACCTTC. Translation gives CASSPNPAGYTF.

This chain links TRBV5-5 with TRBJ2-7; possibly TRBD2 for D (6 bases). V was cut by 4 bases and J by 4 bases, with 21 bases left in between. Looked up from germline, CDR1 is SGHKS and CDR2 is YYEKEE (reference sequence). The CDR3 consists of 16 residues. As DNA, the CDR3 is TGTGCCAGCAGCCCGACTAGTCCAGGAGTCTTTTACGAGCAGTACTTC. It codes for CASSPTSPGVFYEQYF.

The genes are TRBV5-4 and TRBJ2-1; TRBD1 aligns across 10 bases. J gave up 4 bases and V 0 bases, and 4 bases lay outside the gene matches. This CDR3 is 16 amino acids long. Germline V lookup: CDR1 SGHNT, CDR2 YYREEE (reference sequence). CDR3 sequence: CASSLEGQGPYNEQFF. CDR3 in DNA: TGTGCCAGCAGCTTGGAGGGACAGGGGCCTTACAATGAGCAGTTCTTC.

This chain connects TRBV27 to TRBJ1-2; 9 bases line up with TRBD1. Germline V gene sequence: CDR1 MNHEY, CDR2 SMNVEV (reference sequence). V dropped 6 bases and J dropped 8; count of bases not matched to a gene: 7. The CDR3 sequence is 13 residues long. The CDR3 DNA sequence: TGTGCCAGCAGCTTCACAGGGGGCGTAGGCTACACCTTC. This encodes CASSFTGGVGYTF.

This sequence joins TRBV28 and TRBJ2-2; 7 bases match TRBD1. The CDR3 sequence is 18 residues long. Germline loops: CDR1 MDHEN, CDR2 SYDVKM. J gave up 2 bases and V 3 bases, and 12 bases lay outside the gene matches. The CDR3 nucleotides are TGTGCCAGCAGTTTGCATCGACTCGGGACAGAAAACACCGGGGAGCTGTTTTTT. It encodes CASSLHRLGTENTGELFF.

The V gene is TRBV4-1, the J gene TRBJ2-1; 9 positions match TRBD1. Germline lookup yields CDR1 MGHRA and CDR2 YSYEKL. The trim removed 1 base at V and 7 bases at J, leaving 5 bases unmatched. The CDR3 covers 15 residues. In DNA, the CDR3 is TGCGCCAGCAGCCAAGGTGGGACAGGGCTAAATGAGCAGTTCTTC. It encodes CASSQGGTGLNEQFF.

This clone has a single count. The rearrangement links TRBV5-6 to TRBJ2-2; D remains ambiguous. The germline CDR1 and CDR2 sequences are SGHDT and YYEEEE. CDR3 length: 17 amino acids. Trimming removed 1 base from V and 5 bases from J, with 18 bases in between. The CDR3, as DNA: TGTGCCAGCAGCTTGATCTACTCCAAGCGAAAAACCGGGGAGCTGTTTTTT. Translated, it gives CASSLIYSKRKTGELFF.

The chain couples TRBV7-9 to TRBJ2-7; D perhaps matches TRBD2 (7 bases). This CDR3 has 16 residues. V was shortened by 1 base and J by 2 bases, with 15 bases between the two germline ends. The V gene's germline CDR1 is SEHNR and CDR2 FQNEAQ (reference sequence). CDR3 in DNA: TGTGCCAGCAGCTTAGGGGGGCCTAGCGGAACCTACGAGCAGTACTTC. This translates into CASSLGGPSGTYEQYF.

V gene TRBV5-1 combines with J gene TRBJ2-7; D is uncertain. V lost 1 base and J 2 bases, leaving 13 bases between the germline ends. This CDR3 comprises 15 residues. The V gene's germline CDR1 is SGHRS and CDR2 YFSETQ. The CDR3 DNA sequence: TGCGCCAGCAGCTTGAGAAAGGCAGAACCCTACGAGCAGTACTTC. This gives the protein CASSLRKAEPYEQYF.

The chain links TRBV27 to TRBJ2-5; a weak D match, TRBD1 (6 bases). Germline V lookup: CDR1 MNHEY, CDR2 SMNVEV (reference sequence). This CDR3 has 14 amino acids. Trimming removed 5 bases at V and 5 bases at J, with 15 bases between. CDR3 amino acids: CASSPTGFLETQYF. The DNA for the CDR3 is TGTGCCAGCAGTCCTACAGGGTTTCTGGAGACCCAGTACTTC.

The chain carries TRBV19 and TRBJ1-2; TRBD1 agrees at 7 bases. The junction had 11 bases not matched to a gene; V was cut back by 0 bases and J by 4 bases. Germline V gives CDR1 LNHDA, CDR2 SQIVND (reference sequence). The CDR3 is 17 amino acids. CDR3 amino acids: CASSIDLDRPRLYGYTF. CDR3 coding DNA: TGTGCCAGTAGTATAGACCTGGACAGGCCGCGCCTCTATGGCTACACCTTC. Combining the CDR3 with reference TRBV19 and TRBJ1-2 gives the whole variable domain DGGITQSPKYLFRKEGQNVTLSCEQNLNHDAMYWYRQDPGQGLRLIYYSQIVNDFQKGDIAEGYSVSREKKESFPLTVTSAQKNPTAFYLCASSIDLDRPRLYGYTFGSGTRLTVV.

The V and J genes are TRBV5-6 and TRBJ2-7, with D perhaps TRBD2 (6 bases). The ends were cut back, 0 bases at V and 4 bases at J, with 8 bases in the middle. The CDR3 sequence is 13 residues long. The germline CDR1 and CDR2 sequences are SGHDT and YYEEEE. CDR3 DNA: TGTGCCAGCAGCTTGGGCGCGGGATACGAGCAGTACTTC. Its protein is CASSLGAGYEQYF. Supplemented by reference TRBV5-6 and TRBJ2-7, the full variable domain reads DAGVTQSPTHLIKTRGQQVTLRCSPKSGHDTVSWYQQALGQGPQFIFQYYEEEERQRGNFPDRFSGHQFPNYSSELNVNALLLGDSALYLCASSLGAGYEQYFGPGTRLTVT.

For the CDR3, the DNA is TGTGCCAGCAGCTTGGCGGGGACAGGGGGGACTGAAGCTTTCTTT. This translates into CASSLAGTGGTEAFF. V and J are TRBV5-6 and TRBJ1-1; 11 bases are shared with TRBD1. Germline trimming cut 0 bases from V and 5 bases from J; bases unmatched to any gene: 3. The CDR3 totals 15 residues. CDR1 SGHDT and CDR2 YYEEEE come from the germline V gene.

The chain joins TRBV5-1 to TRBJ1-1; 12 positions agree with TRBD1. The J segment lost 7 bases and the V segment lost 2 bases, leaving 6 bases of the junction unmatched. Germline CDR1 SGHRS, CDR2 YFSETQ. There are 15 residues in the CDR3. Here the CDR3 DNA reads TGCGCCAGCAGCTTTGGGACAGGGGGCTTCGGTGAAGCTTTCTTT. Translating gives CASSFGTGGFGEAFF.